The next 30 T cell receptor beta chains were all read from a single sample in a study of blood T cell repertoires in COVID-19. Some clones are missing from TCRdb's copy, which holds only in-frame ones; the method was immunoSEQ multiplex PCR. The table records about 240,000 clones, 82% of them present only once. The sample was peripheral blood. Receptors were obtained from a woman aged 18-35 years with acute or convalescent COVID-19.

The V and J genes are TRBV27 and TRBJ1-1; D call uncertain. V lost 3 bases and J lost 4, with 15 bases in between. CDR3 length: 15 residues. Germline CDR1 and CDR2: MNHEY and SMNVEV (reference sequence). CDR3 bases: TGTGCCAGCAGTTTCCAGGCATCTGTTGGCACTGAAGCTTTCTTT. Amino acid sequence: CASSFQASVGTEAFF.

V is TRBV4-2 and J is TRBJ1-6; D gene unclear. The CDR3 extends over 13 amino acids. V was pared by 0 bases and J by 9 bases, with 6 bases between. Germline V gene sequence: CDR1 LGHNA, CDR2 YNFKEQ. CDR3 bases: TGTGCCAGCAGCCAAGAAGTCGGTTCACCCCTCCACTTT. Its protein is CASSQEVGSPLHF.

The V gene is TRBV20-1, the J gene TRBJ1-1; TRBD1 matches at 7 bases. Trimming took 6 bases from V and 10 from J; bases not matched to a gene: 8. From germline, CDR1 is DFQATT and CDR2 SNEGSKA (reference sequence). The length of the CDR3 is 11 residues. The CDR3 region is CSADGQARAFF. In DNA form, the CDR3 reads TGCAGTGCCGACGGACAGGCGAGAGCTTTCTTT.

V and J are TRBV3-1 (or the pseudogene TRBV3-2) and TRBJ2-7; 7 bases are a match to TRBD1. The CDR3 sequence is 16 residues long. With V trimmed by 2 bases and J by 0 bases, 7 bases remained unmatched. The germline CDR1 and CDR2 sequences are LGHDT and YNNKEL (reference sequence). The CDR3 loop is CASSQRFQGVSYEQYF. The CDR3 nucleotides are TGTGCCAGCAGCCAAAGATTTCAGGGGGTCTCCTACGAGCAGTACTTC.

The rearrangement links TRBV13 to TRBJ2-7; no reliable D call. Trimming removed 0 bases from V and 4 bases from J, with 13 bases in between. Germline values: CDR1 PRHDT, CDR2 FYEKMQ (reference sequence). CDR3 size: 15 residues. The chain's CDR3 is CASSLGGRFGYEQYF. DNA for the CDR3: TGTGCCAGCAGCTTAGGGGGCAGGTTTGGGTACGAGCAGTACTTC.

J is TRBJ2-7 and V is TRBV29-1; TRBD1 matches at 7 bases. The CDR3 has 14 amino acids. Germline values: CDR1 SQVTM, CDR2 ANQGSEA. V lost 5 bases, J lost 4 bases, and 11 bases stayed unmatched. The CDR3 region is CSVTPQGKSYEQYF. In nucleotides, the CDR3 is TGCAGCGTTACACCACAGGGGAAATCTTACGAGCAGTACTTC.

V usage is TRBV7-2 and J usage is TRBJ1-2; D is unclear. The CDR3 spans 11 residues. Germline CDR1 SGHTA, CDR2 FQGNSA. Trimming took off 2 bases at V and 5 bases at J, with 3 bases between the two ends. The CDR3 here is CASSLYYGYTF. As DNA, the CDR3 is TGTGCCAGCAGCTTATATTATGGCTACACCTTC.

The chain links TRBV11-3 to TRBJ2-2, with TRBD1 matching over 7 bases. V lost 3 bases and J lost 3; bases outside the gene matches: 4. The CDR3 is made up of 15 amino acids. Per the germline V gene, CDR1 is SGHNT and CDR2 is YENEEA. This CDR3 is CASSLSGGYTGELFF. CDR3 nucleotide sequence: TGTGCCAGCAGCTTGTCAGGGGGTTACACCGGGGAGCTGTTTTTT.

In this sample, this clone turned up a few times. This chain uses TRBV9 with TRBJ2-3, with 14 bases identical to TRBD2. The CDR3 has 19 amino acids. Germline loops: CDR1 SGDLS, CDR2 YYNGEE. V lost 3 bases, J lost 4 bases, and 13 bases stayed unmatched. The CDR3 protein is CASSDGGTSGRLRADTQYF. The DNA for the CDR3 is TGTGCCAGCAGCGATGGAGGGACTAGCGGGAGACTAAGAGCAGATACGCAGTATTTT. Complete variable domain (other parts from reference TRBV9 and TRBJ2-3): DSGVTQTPKHLITATGQRVTLRCSPRSGDLSVYWYQQSLDQGLQFLIQYYNGEERAKGNILERFSAQQFPDLHSELNLSSLELGDSALYFCASSDGGTSGRLRADTQYFGPGTRLTVL.

The J gene is TRBJ1-2, the V gene TRBV10-2, with 10 positions matching TRBD1. The J segment lost 6 bases and the V segment lost 7 bases, leaving 5 bases of the junction unmatched. This CDR3 is 13 amino acids long. In germline, CDR1 is WSHSY, CDR2 SAAADI. In nucleotides, the CDR3 is TGCGCCAGCAAGACAGGGGGCGCTGATGGCTACACCTTC. As protein: CASKTGGADGYTF.

This clone showed up just once. The J gene is TRBJ1-6, the V gene TRBV27; D is unclear. The CDR3 spans 15 residues. The germline V gene has CDR1 MNHEY and CDR2 SMNVEV (reference sequence). V was clipped by 6 bases and J by 1 base, with 10 bases between them. CDR3 coding DNA: TGTGCCAGCAGGTCAGGAAATTCCTATAATTCACCCCTCCACTTT. This translates into CASRSGNSYNSPLHF.

This clone was observed once. CDR3 residues: CSVDRGLGNQETQYF. The CDR3 DNA is TGCAGCGTCGACAGGGGGCTGGGGAACCAAGAGACCCAGTACTTC. The chain carries TRBV29-1 and TRBJ2-5; 10 nucleotides align to TRBD1. Germline assignment: CDR1 SQVTM and CDR2 ANQGSEA. The CDR3 loop spans 15 amino acids. V lost 6 bases, J lost 0 bases, and 7 bases stayed unmatched.

This rearrangement joins TRBV9 to TRBJ2-7; no clear D gene. The CDR3 covers 13 residues. V lost 5 bases and J lost 6, with 15 bases in between. Germline V gene lookup returns CDR1 SGDLS and CDR2 YYNGEE. The CDR3 sequence: CASSPRVDGEQYF. The CDR3 region has the DNA TGTGCCAGCAGTCCTCGGGTCGATGGCGAGCAGTACTTC.

This clone turned up a few times. CDR3 sequence: CASSPPGTGDLYEQYF. The DNA of the CDR3 is TGTGCCAGCTCACCACCGGGGACAGGTGACCTCTACGAGCAGTACTTC. The rearrangement links TRBV18 to TRBJ2-7; TRBD1 agrees at 8 bases. CDR3 length: 16 amino acids. V gave up 0 bases and J gave up 3 bases; unmatched junction bases: 7. CDR1 and CDR2 (germline): KGHSH, LQKENI.

J is TRBJ2-3 and V is TRBV15; maybe TRBD2 (5 bases). Per germline, CDR1 LNHNV and CDR2 YYDKDF (reference sequence). The V end was cut by 8 bases, the J end by 0 bases, with 12 bases between. This CDR3 spans 14 amino acids. This CDR3 reads CATLSVPSTDTQYF. Here the CDR3 DNA reads TGTGCCACCCTTAGCGTCCCGAGCACAGATACGCAGTATTTT. Combining the CDR3 with reference TRBV15 and TRBJ2-3 gives the whole variable domain DAMVIQNPRYQVTQFGKPVTLSCSQTLNHNVMYWYQQKSSQAPKLLFHYYDKDFNNEADTPDNFQSRRPNTSFCFLDIRSPGLGDTAMYLCATLSVPSTDTQYFGPGTRLTVL.

The rearrangement joins TRBV12-3 or TRBV12-4 to TRBJ1-3; D ambiguous. Trimming stripped 8 bases from V and 8 bases from J, with 16 bases between. The CDR3 is 13 residues long. This chain's CDR3 is CASRRGSVDTIYF. The CDR3 nucleotides read TGTGCCAGCCGTCGTGGGAGTGTTGACACCATATATTTT.

The count of this clone is one. The chain combines TRBV4-3 with TRBJ2-1; 9 bases are a match to TRBD2. Germline CDR1 LGHNA, CDR2 YSLEER. The V and J ends lost 0 bases and 3 bases, in that order; junction bases with no gene match: 6. The CDR3 sequence is 17 residues long. DNA for the CDR3: TGCGCCAGCAGCCAAGATGGGCTAGCGGGGAGCTACAATGAGCAGTTCTTC. Protein: CASSQDGLAGSYNEQFF.

The chain has TRBV18 and TRBJ2-2; 9 nucleotides align to TRBD2. Germline lookup yields CDR1 KGHSH and CDR2 LQKENI. The CDR3 spans 16 residues. The V gene end was trimmed by 0 bases and the J gene end by 6 bases; junction bases not matched to a gene: 5. CDR3 DNA sequence: TGTGCCAGCTCACCACCCCGCGGGAGGGGGTCCGGGGAGCTGTTTTTT. This translates into CASSPPRGRGSGELFF.

The J gene is TRBJ2-7, the V gene TRBV28, with D perhaps matching TRBD1 (6 bases). CDR3 length: 13 residues. V was pared by 2 bases and J by 4 bases, with 9 bases between. Germline loops: CDR1 MDHEN, CDR2 SYDVKM. CDR3 region: CASSLGTFYEQYF. The CDR3 DNA reads as TGTGCCAGCAGTTTAGGGACATTTTACGAGCAGTACTTC.

This chain links TRBV27 with TRBJ2-7, with 8 bases fitting TRBD2. Germline-derived CDR1 and CDR2 are MNHEY and SMNVEV (reference sequence). The ends lost 2 bases at V and 3 bases at J; junction bases unmatched: 12. The CDR3 has 17 residues. The CDR3 is CASSLRVAGNWGYEQYF. CDR3 DNA sequence: TGTGCCAGCAGTTTAAGGGTAGCGGGAAACTGGGGCTACGAGCAGTACTTC.

This clone has just one count. The chain joins TRBV2 to TRBJ2-6; D ambiguous. V shed 5 bases and J shed 0 bases, with 11 bases lying between them. The CDR3 extends over 16 amino acids. CDR1 is SNHLY and CDR2 is FYNNEI in the germline V gene. The CDR3 region has the DNA TGTGCCAGCAGTCGAAATGAAGCCTCTGGGGCCAACGTCCTGACTTTC. Translation gives CASSRNEASGANVLTF.

The chain recombines TRBV4-3 with TRBJ2-7, with 8 bases matching TRBD1. The V gene end was trimmed by 4 bases and the J gene end by 4 bases; junction bases not matched to a gene: 12. This CDR3 region has 16 residues. CDR1 is LGHNA and CDR2 is YSLEER in the germline V gene. The CDR3 DNA sequence: TGCGCCAGCAGCCCTACCGGGCAGGGGGCTATGTACGAGCAGTACTTC. It yields the protein CASSPTGQGAMYEQYF.

DNA of the CDR3: TGTGCCAGCAGTCCGGACAGGCGGAAAAACATTCAGTACTTC. Translated: CASSPDRRKNIQYF. This chain links TRBV6-5 with TRBJ2-4, with TRBD1 matching 7 bases. The CDR3 covers 14 residues. The J segment lost 4 bases and the V segment lost 5 bases, leaving 5 bases of the junction unmatched. Per germline, CDR1 MNHEY and CDR2 SVGAGI.

The rearrangement links TRBV3-1 (or the pseudogene TRBV3-2) to TRBJ2-4; D is perhaps TRBD2 (5 bases). Per germline, CDR1 LGHDT and CDR2 YNNKEL (reference sequence). The V end lost 1 base, the J end lost 6 bases, and 10 bases lay between the germline ends. This CDR3 region has 14 residues. CDR3 loop: CASSQAVGLNIQYF. Here the CDR3 DNA reads TGTGCCAGCAGCCAAGCGGTCGGACTAAACATTCAGTACTTC.

The chain joins TRBV7-9 to TRBJ2-1; 7 nucleotides align to TRBD2. The CDR3 extends over 15 amino acids. V trimming: 5 bases; J trimming: 6 bases; junction bases outside the gene matches: 10. Germline-derived CDR1 and CDR2 are SEHNR and FQNEAQ (reference sequence). The CDR3 DNA is TGTGCCAGCAGCCCCCAGGTAGCGGGTCGCAATGAGCAGTTCTTC. Translation gives CASSPQVAGRNEQFF.

This chain joins TRBV28 and TRBJ2-7; D possibly corresponds to TRBD1 (6 bases). The CDR3 length is 11 residues. CDR1 and CDR2 from the germline V gene are MDHEN and SYDVKM. V was cut by 10 bases and J by 6 bases, with 13 bases left in between. CDR3 DNA sequence: TGTGCCATCCAAGGGGGATCCGAGCAGTACTTC. It is translated as CAIQGGSEQYF.

DNA for the CDR3: TGTGCCAGCAGCTTAGGGGGCGGGAGGTCCGGCAATGAGCAGTTCTTC. Protein product: CASSLGGGRSGNEQFF. The V gene is TRBV7-6, the J gene TRBJ2-1; 8 bases agree with TRBD2. The CDR3 length is 16 residues. In germline, CDR1 is SGHVS, CDR2 FNYEAQ. The ends lost 1 base at V and 6 bases at J; junction bases unmatched: 8.

This chain uses TRBV6-5 with TRBJ2-7; D remains ambiguous. Trimming took 4 bases from V and 3 from J, leaving 7 bases between them. Per the germline V gene, CDR1 is MNHEY and CDR2 is SVGAGI. The CDR3 loop spans 12 amino acids. CDR3 coding DNA: TGTGCCAGCAGTTCTATGAGCTACGAGCAGTACTTC. Residues: CASSSMSYEQYF.

The CDR3 loop is CASSPLGAGTQGGEQYF. CDR3 sequence (DNA): TGCGCCAGCAGCCCCTTGGGGGCCGGGACCCAGGGAGGGGAGCAGTACTTC. The gene calls are TRBV5-1 and TRBJ2-7, with D possibly being TRBD2 (7 bases). This CDR3 has 17 amino acids. Germline loops: CDR1 SGHRS, CDR2 YFSETQ. Trimming took off 4 bases at V and 7 bases at J, with 27 bases between the two ends.

CDR3 in DNA: TGTGCCAGCAGCTTAGGGGATGGGACAGATGAAGCTTTCTTT. Residues: CASSLGDGTDEAFF. The chain couples TRBV11-1 to TRBJ1-1; 7 nucleotides line up with TRBD1. The CDR3 contains 14 residues. The V gene's germline CDR1 is SGHAT and CDR2 FQDESV (reference sequence). V dropped 1 base and J dropped 7; count of bases not matched to a gene: 6.